Sequencing of this T cell receptor beta chain was carried out in a study of cytotoxic CD8 clonotypes in ibrutinib-treated CLL. Turning to the study itself: On average, over 90,000 productive rearrangements and around 230,000 productive templates per sample. Study outcomes and limitations: Clonality correlated strongly with circulating CD8+ T cells and exceeded age-matched healthy donors at baseline.

CDR1 is SGHNT, CDR2 YYREEE, per germline (reference sequence). CDR3 length: 15 amino acids. Trimming took 0 bases from V and 2 from J, leaving 9 bases between them. Data came from immunoSEQ multiplex PCR; TCRdb stores just in-frame clones and leaves some out. The table has fewer than 150,000 clones, 80% to 90% seen once; the top ten hold 3% to 4%. Comments on this clone: Its antigen is unidentified.

This TCR came from a human donor with chronic lymphocytic leukemia. V usage is TRBV5-4 and J usage is TRBJ1-3; D may be TRBD1 (6 bases). Sequencing was performed on PBMCs, taken after 24 months of ibrutinib treatment. The CDR3 DNA reads TGTGCCAGCAGCTTGGCCGGGACACCTGGAAACACCATATATTTT. It yields the protein CASSLAGTPGNTIYF.